These T cell receptor beta chains were read from a single sample in a study of post-analysis software for immune sequencing data. TCRdb passed the PCR reads through MiXCR, listing each CDR3 protein once. The profile shows approximately 690,000 distinct CDR3 sequences, roughly three fifths of them singletons. Sequencing used blood. These receptor sequences come from a girl aged 2 to 9 with multiple sclerosis. The CDR3 runs from the conserved cysteine through the conserved F or W. D genes are given only for firm matches. Clone size appears in some rows only: once, few, many, or a class for an expanded clone.

V gene: TRBV6-5
D gene: TRBD1
clone size: -
J gene: TRBJ1-2
CDR3 protein: CASSLRTGLYGYTF
CDR3 DNA: TGTGCCAGCAGCCTACGGACAGGGCTCTATGGCTACACCTTC

V gene: TRBV2
D gene: -
clone size: -
J gene: TRBJ2-4
CDR3 protein: CASTELGDKNIQYF
CDR3 DNA: TGTGCCAGCACGGAATTAGGTGACAAAAACATTCAGTACTTC

V gene: TRBV10-2
D gene: -
clone size: few
J gene: TRBJ1-1
CDR3 protein: CASSEGRATEAFF
CDR3 DNA: TGCGCCAGCAGTGAGGGCAGGGCCACTGAAGCTTTCTTT

V gene: TRBV5-1
D gene: TRBD1
clone size: once
J gene: TRBJ2-3
CDR3 protein: CASSWGPGQGNADTQYF
CDR3 DNA: TGCGCCAGCAGCTGGGGGCCGGGACAGGGTAACGCAGATACGCAGTATTTT

V gene: TRBV29-1
D gene: -
clone size: few
J gene: TRBJ2-5
CDR3 protein: CSVSSNQETQYF
CDR3 DNA: TGCAGCGTTAGCAGTAACCAAGAGACCCAGTACTTC

V gene: TRBV10-3
D gene: -
clone size: -
J gene: TRBJ2-5
CDR3 protein: CAISAEQETQYF
CDR3 DNA: TGTGCCATCTCGGCGGAACAAGAGACCCAGTACTTC

V gene: TRBV27
D gene: TRBD1
clone size: -
J gene: TRBJ2-1
CDR3 protein: CASSLSTGGGGEQFF
CDR3 DNA: TGTGCCAGCAGTTTATCGACAGGGGGCGGGGGTGAGCAGTTCTTC

V gene: TRBV13
D gene: TRBD2
clone size: -
J gene: TRBJ2-1
CDR3 protein: CASSLGGRANNEQFF
CDR3 DNA: TGTGCCAGCAGCTTAGGCGGGAGGGCCAACAATGAGCAGTTCTTC

V gene: TRBV29-1
D gene: TRBD2
clone size: once
J gene: TRBJ2-2
CDR3 protein: CSVEGPGLAGRTGELFF
CDR3 DNA: TGCAGCGTTGAAGGACCGGGGCTAGCGGGAAGAACCGGGGAGCTGTTTTTT

V gene: TRBV28
D gene: TRBD2
clone size: -
J gene: TRBJ2-5
CDR3 protein: CASSTGTSGSLQETQYF
CDR3 DNA: TGTGCCAGCAGTACCGGGACTAGCGGGAGCCTTCAAGAGACCCAGTACTTC

V gene: TRBV2
D gene: TRBD2
clone size: once
J gene: TRBJ2-7
CDR3 protein: CASILAGVLSYEQYF
CDR3 DNA: TGTGCCAGCATCCTAGCGGGAGTCCTCTCGTACGAGCAGTACTTC

V gene: TRBV7-2
D gene: -
clone size: few
J gene: TRBJ1-4
CDR3 protein: CASSLVGGQGWNEKLFF
CDR3 DNA: TGTGCCAGCAGCTTAGTAGGCGGGCAGGGCTGGAATGAAAAACTGTTTTTT

V gene: TRBV4-1
D gene: TRBD1
clone size: -
J gene: TRBJ1-2
CDR3 protein: CASSQEDRGAGYTF
CDR3 DNA: TGCGCCAGCAGCCAAGAGGACAGGGGAGCTGGCTACACCTTC

V gene: TRBV6-5
D gene: TRBD1
clone size: few
J gene: TRBJ2-7
CDR3 protein: CASSPGTGVAYEQYF
CDR3 DNA: TGTGCCAGCAGCCCCGGGACAGGGGTCGCCTACGAGCAGTACTTC

V gene: TRBV7-9
D gene: TRBD1
clone size: few
J gene: TRBJ2-5
CDR3 protein: CASSLQTGGGETQYF
CDR3 DNA: TGTGCCAGCAGCTTACAGACAGGGGGCGGGGAGACCCAGTACTTC

V gene: TRBV5-1
D gene: -
clone size: few
J gene: TRBJ2-1
CDR3 protein: CASSLVRGSVAAYNEQFF
CDR3 DNA: TGCGCCAGCAGCTTGGTTCGGGGGTCCGTAGCGGCTTACAATGAGCAGTTCTTC

V gene: TRBV10-2
D gene: -
clone size: few
J gene: TRBJ2-7
CDR3 protein: CASRAAGGPYEQYF
CDR3 DNA: TGCGCCAGCAGGGCGGCGGGTGGACCCTACGAGCAGTACTTC

V gene: TRBV6-5
D gene: -
clone size: -
J gene: TRBJ1-2
CDR3 protein: CASSYDNLLRGHTYGYTF
CDR3 DNA: TGTGCCAGCAGTTACGATAATCTCCTAAGGGGCCACACTTATGGCTACACCTTC

V gene: TRBV6-2/TRBV6-3
D gene: -
clone size: few
J gene: TRBJ1-1
CDR3 protein: CASLGLEAFF
CDR3 DNA: TGTGCCAGCTTAGGGCTGGAAGCTTTCTTT

V gene: TRBV5-1
D gene: -
clone size: few
J gene: TRBJ2-1
CDR3 protein: CASSSNRSLGNEQFF
CDR3 DNA: TGCGCCAGCAGCTCCAATCGGAGTTTGGGCAATGAGCAGTTCTTC

V gene: TRBV20-1
D gene: -
clone size: -
J gene: TRBJ2-3
CDR3 protein: CSARSTGSSTDTQYF
CDR3 DNA: TGCAGTGCTAGGTCGACTGGTTCTAGCACAGATACGCAGTATTTT

V gene: TRBV20-1
D gene: TRBD1
clone size: -
J gene: TRBJ2-5
CDR3 protein: CSADHLGTGKGETQYF
CDR3 DNA: TGCAGTGCAGACCACTTAGGGACAGGGAAGGGTGAGACCCAGTACTTC

V gene: TRBV12-3/TRBV12-4
D gene: TRBD2
clone size: -
J gene: TRBJ2-4
CDR3 protein: CASSELPGGLIQYF
CDR3 DNA: TGTGCCAGCAGTGAACTCCCGGGGGGTCTGATTCAGTACTTC

V gene: TRBV4-3
D gene: TRBD1
clone size: few
J gene: TRBJ1-6
CDR3 protein: CASSQDEGAGSYNSPLHF
CDR3 DNA: TGCGCCAGCAGCCAAGATGAGGGGGCGGGCTCCTATAATTCACCCCTCCACTTT

V gene: TRBV7-2
D gene: TRBD2
clone size: few
J gene: TRBJ2-3
CDR3 protein: CASSPRPSGVSTDTQYF
CDR3 DNA: TGTGCCAGCAGCCCCCGCCCTAGCGGGGTTAGCACAGATACGCAGTATTTT

V gene: TRBV20-1
D gene: -
clone size: -
J gene: TRBJ2-5
CDR3 protein: CSANGGQETQYF
CDR3 DNA: TGCAGTGCTAACGGGGGTCAAGAGACCCAGTACTTC

V gene: TRBV11-2
D gene: TRBD2
clone size: -
J gene: TRBJ2-7
CDR3 protein: CASSFGSGGAEQYF
CDR3 DNA: TGTGCCAGCAGCTTCGGTAGCGGGGGGGCAGAGCAGTACTTC

V gene: TRBV6-4
D gene: -
clone size: -
J gene: TRBJ1-2
CDR3 protein: CASSGAQGHGYTF
CDR3 DNA: TGTGCCAGCAGTGGAGCACAGGGCCATGGCTACACCTTC

V gene: TRBV29-1
D gene: -
clone size: once
J gene: TRBJ1-2
CDR3 protein: CSVLDAAESDYGYTF
CDR3 DNA: TGCAGCGTTCTTGATGCGGCGGAGTCGGACTATGGCTACACCTTC

V gene: TRBV5-6
D gene: -
clone size: -
J gene: TRBJ1-2
CDR3 protein: CASSLASGNGYTF
CDR3 DNA: TGTGCCAGCAGCTTGGCCAGCGGGAATGGCTACACCTTC

V gene: TRBV29-1
D gene: TRBD1
clone size: few
J gene: TRBJ2-7
CDR3 protein: CSVESQGETYEQYF
CDR3 DNA: TGCAGCGTTGAGTCGCAGGGGGAGACCTACGAGCAGTACTTC